These 12 T cell receptor beta chains came from one sample sequenced in a study of early T cells in non-severe SARS-CoV-2 infection. TCRdb reanalysed the 5' RACE reads using MiXCR and keeps one entry per CDR3 protein. Of more than 85,000 distinct CDR3 sequences listed, 10% to 15% are singletons. Sequencing was done on a sample of whole blood. These TCRs come from an adult who was a healthcare worker with PCR-confirmed SARS-CoV-2 infection or an uninfected control (not recorded which).

This clonotype was counted a few times. The chain couples TRBV12-3 or TRBV12-4 to TRBJ2-1; D is unresolved. The V gene lost 3 bases and the J gene lost 3 bases, with 9 bases spanning the gap. The CDR3 runs to 14 residues. Here the CDR3 reads CASSLVASYNEQFF. In DNA, the CDR3 is TGTGCCAGCAGTTTGGTGGCTAGCTACAATGAGCAGTTCTTC.

The chain joins TRBV27 to TRBJ1-1; 7 nucleotides match TRBD1. The CDR3 loop spans 13 amino acids. Trimming cost V 2 bases and J 9 bases; bases outside gene matches: 6. Germline CDR1 MNHEY, CDR2 SMNVEV (reference sequence). The CDR3 DNA sequence: TGTGCCAGCAGTTTAACCCCGACAGGGAAAGCTTTCTTT. This codes for CASSLTPTGKAFF.

This chain uses TRBV28 with TRBJ2-3, with TRBD2 as a possible D gene (6 bases). This CDR3 is 16 amino acids long. Trimming stripped 1 base from V and 1 base from J, with 12 bases between. The germline V gene encodes CDR1 MDHEN and CDR2 SYDVKM. The DNA of the CDR3 is TGTGCCAGCAGTTTATCGTGGGAGGTACGCACAGATACGCAGTATTTT. This encodes CASSLSWEVRTDTQYF.

At least ten counts were recorded for this clonotype. The V and J genes are TRBV15 and TRBJ2-7, with D possibly being TRBD2 (5 bases). CDR1 is LNHNV, CDR2 YYDKDF, per germline (reference sequence). The CDR3 length is 15 residues. V shed 3 bases and J shed 2 bases, with 14 bases lying between them. CDR3 sequence reads: CATSRATGSAYEQYF. The CDR3 bases are TGTGCCACCAGCAGGGCCACGGGGTCGGCCTACGAGCAGTACTTC. The full variable domain, completed using reference TRBV15 and TRBJ2-7, is DAMVIQNPRYQVTQFGKPVTLSCSQTLNHNVMYWYQQKSSQAPKLLFHYYDKDFNNEADTPDNFQSRRPNTSFCFLDIRSPGLGDTAMYLCATSRATGSAYEQYFGPGTRLTVT.

Details on this clonotype: This may stem from a read error, because a much larger clone lies one nucleotide away. The chain combines TRBV29-1 with TRBJ2-3; D gene uncertain. CDR3 length: 15 amino acids. V lost 2 bases and J 1 base, leaving 13 bases between the germline ends. Germline CDR1 SQVTM, CDR2 ANQGSEA. As DNA, the CDR3 is TGCAGCGTTGAACAGACTGATACTTGCACAGATACGCAGTATTTT. Translation: CSVEQTDTCTDTQYF.

The chain couples TRBV24-1 to TRBJ2-1; TRBD2 might be the D (6 bases). The ends were cut back, 5 bases at V and 9 bases at J, with 16 bases in the middle. CDR1 and CDR2 from the germline V gene are KGHDR and SFDVKD. This CDR3 comprises 14 residues. This chain's CDR3 is CATSGLEGFGEQFF. The CDR3 region has the DNA TGTGCCACCAGTGGACTAGAGGGCTTTGGTGAGCAGTTCTTC.

This clonotype has just a few counts. This rearrangement joins TRBV5-4 to TRBJ2-7; perhaps TRBD2 as D (5 bases). The CDR3 has 14 residues. V lost 3 bases, J lost 0 bases, and 10 bases lay in between. Germline CDR1 SGHNT, CDR2 YYREEE (reference sequence). In nucleotides, the CDR3 is TGTGCCAGCAGCTCAAAACGGGACTCCTACGAGCAGTACTTC. Protein product: CASSSKRDSYEQYF. The entire variable domain, with the rest obtained from reference TRBV5-4 and TRBJ2-7, is as follows: ETGVTQSPTHLIKTRGQQVTLRCSSQSGHNTVSWYQQALGQGPQFIFQYYREEENGRGNFPPRFSGLQFPNYSSELNVNALELDDSALYLCASSSKRDSYEQYFGPGTRLTVT.

This clonotype was counted ten times or more. The V and J genes are TRBV7-2 and TRBJ2-7; unclear D gene. V was pared by 5 bases and J by 4 bases, with 6 bases between. The CDR3 sequence is 11 residues long. Germline lookup yields CDR1 SGHTA and CDR2 FQGNSA. CDR3 nucleotide sequence: TGTGCCAGCAGCCCCCGTTACGAGCAGTACTTC. Protein product: CASSPRYEQYF.

This clonotype was seen ten or more times. The chain carries TRBV4-1 and TRBJ2-5, with D perhaps matching TRBD1 (6 bases). The V end was cut by 0 bases, the J end by 3 bases, with 11 bases between. Germline CDR1 reads MGHRA; CDR2 reads YSYEKL. This CDR3 has 15 residues. The CDR3 DNA sequence: TGCGCCAGCAGCCAAGAACGAGGGGGAAAAGAGACCCAGTACTTC. Translating gives CASSQERGGKETQYF.

Only a few counts were recorded for this clonotype. This sequence joins TRBV4-2 and TRBJ1-3; no firm D call. With 1 base removed from V and 0 bases from J, the gap between germline ends came to 7 bases. This CDR3 has 15 amino acids. CDR1 LGHNA and CDR2 YNFKEQ come from the germline V gene. The DNA of the CDR3 is TGTGCCAGCAGCCAAGGGGAGTCCTCTGGAAACACCATATATTTT. Encoded protein: CASSQGESSGNTIYF.

As concerns this clonotype: A much larger clone lies a single base off, so this may be a read error. The chain uses TRBV2 and TRBJ2-5; TRBD2 matches at 13 bases. In germline, CDR1 is SNHLY, CDR2 FYNNEI. The CDR3 is 15 residues long. The CDR3 DNA reads TGTGCCAGCAGCCCCGGGACTAGCGGGACGGAGATCCAGTACTTC. Translating gives CASSPGTSGTEIQYF. Full variable domain (rest looked up from reference TRBV2 and TRBJ2-5): EPEVTQTPSHQVTQMGQEVILRCVPISNHLYFYWYRQILGQKVEFLVSFYNNEISEKSEIFDDQFSVERPDGSNFTLKIRSTKLEDSAMYFCASSPGTSGTEIQYFGPGTRLLVL.

The genes are TRBV14 and TRBJ2-7; D gene unclear. CDR1 SGHDN and CDR2 FVKESK come from the germline V gene. The CDR3 has 12 residues. V was clipped by 2 bases and J by 3 bases, with 5 bases between them. The chain's CDR3 is CASSQYNYEQYF. DNA of the CDR3: TGTGCCAGCAGCCAATACAACTACGAGCAGTACTTC.